This is a list of T cell receptor beta chains from one sample in a study of blood T cell repertoires in COVID-19. The repertoire was sequenced with immunoSEQ multiplex PCR; TCRdb's copy has only in-frame clones and lacks some. The sample records just over 300,000 clones, around 91% being singletons. The specimen sequenced was PBMCs or T cells enriched from blood (not recorded which). The receptors come from a woman aged 18-35 years with acute COVID-19. CDR3s include the opening cysteine and the closing phenylalanine or tryptophan. D genes are given only for firm matches. Clone size is not always given. Where it is, it says once, few, many or a class for expanded clones.

16	TRBV4-1	-	TRBD1	TRBJ1-5	CASSQPGTGGAQPQHF	TGCGCCAGCAGCCAGCCCGGGACAGGGGGAGCTCAGCCCCAGCATTTT
19	TRBV7-6	-	TRBD2	TRBJ2-4	CASSLEGTSGSGITGIQYF	TGTGCCAGCAGCTTAGAGGGGACTAGCGGGAGTGGGATAACTGGCATTCAGTACTTC
15	TRBV10-3	-	TRBD1	TRBJ1-5	CAISTTGDSNQPQHF	TGTGCCATCAGCACCACAGGGGACTCCAATCAGCCCCAGCATTTT
13	TRBV7-2	-	-	TRBJ1-5	CASSLRGNQPQHF	TGTGCCAGCAGCTTAAGAGGGAATCAGCCCCAGCATTTT
16	TRBV7-9	-	TRBD1	TRBJ1-4	CASSQTAGTGDEKLFF	TGTGCCAGCAGCCAGACGGCCGGGACAGGGGACGAAAAACTGTTTTTT
14	TRBV6-4	-	-	TRBJ2-1	CASSEGEDHNEQFF	TGTGCCAGCAGTGAGGGGGAGGATCACAATGAGCAGTTCTTC
14	TRBV28	-	-	TRBJ1-1	CASSPADRNTEAFF	TGTGCCAGCAGCCCCGCTGACAGAAACACTGAAGCTTTCTTT
12	TRBV12-3/TRBV12-4	-	-	TRBJ1-1	CASSPGGSGAFF	TGTGCCAGCAGTCCGGGCGGGTCTGGGGCTTTCTTT
18	TRBV27	-	TRBD1	TRBJ2-1	CASTPYPGQGLAYNEQFF	TGTGCCAGCACCCCTTATCCGGGACAGGGCTTAGCATACAATGAGCAGTTCTTC
14	TRBV19	-	TRBD1	TRBJ1-5	CASSVTGGNQPQHF	TGTGCCAGTAGCGTGACAGGGGGCAATCAGCCCCAGCATTTT
15	TRBV7-2	-	-	TRBJ2-5	CASSPVAYSGETQYF	TGTGCCAGCAGCCCCGTAGCCTACTCCGGAGAGACCCAGTACTTC
16	TRBV27	-	-	TRBJ2-7	CASSVLDGDLNYEQYF	TGTGCCAGCAGCGTATTGGACGGGGACTTGAACTACGAGCAGTACTTC
15	TRBV28	-	TRBD1	TRBJ1-1	CASSSTGTGRTEAFF	TGTGCCAGCAGTTCTACCGGGACAGGGCGCACTGAAGCTTTCTTT
14	TRBV7-3	-	TRBD1	TRBJ1-1	CASSSDRGRTEAFF	TGTGCCAGCAGCTCCGACAGGGGGCGAACTGAAGCTTTCTTT
18	TRBV18	once	-	TRBJ2-1	CASSPGIRELGSYNEQFF	TGTGCCAGCTCACCGGGGATCAGGGAATTAGGATCCTACAATGAGCAGTTCTTC
13	TRBV5-1	-	-	TRBJ2-2	CASSPGITGELFF	TGCGCCAGCAGCCCTGGCATCACCGGGGAGCTGTTTTTT
19	TRBV28	-	TRBD2	TRBJ2-1	CASTILGGSGKVKLNEQFF	TGTGCCAGCACGATTTTAGGTGGTAGCGGGAAAGTAAAACTCAATGAGCAGTTCTTC
15	TRBV28	-	-	TRBJ1-2	CASSTQQGTNYGYTF	TGTGCCAGCAGTACTCAACAGGGAACCAACTATGGCTACACCTTC
16	TRBV7-9	-	TRBD2	TRBJ2-7	CASSSPAGGKSYEQYF	TGTGCCAGCAGCTCCCCTGCGGGAGGGAAATCCTACGAGCAGTACTTC
14	TRBV28	-	TRBD1	TRBJ2-2	CASSGGQGTGELFF	TGTGCCAGCAGTGGGGGACAGGGAACCGGGGAGCTGTTTTTT
15	TRBV7-9	-	-	TRBJ1-1	CASSIAMGANTEAFF	TGTGCCAGCAGCATTGCGATGGGAGCGAACACTGAAGCTTTCTTT
12	TRBV29-1	-	-	TRBJ2-7	CSGGEGAYEQYF	TGCAGCGGGGGAGAGGGGGCCTACGAGCAGTACTTC
15	TRBV28	-	TRBD1	TRBJ1-6	CASSQNTGVNSPLHF	TGTGCCAGCAGTCAAAACACAGGGGTGAATTCACCCCTCCACTTT
14	TRBV19	-	-	TRBJ2-5	CASSITGLGETQYF	TGTGCCAGTAGTATTACAGGGTTAGGGGAGACCCAGTACTTC
15	TRBV5-1	once	-	TRBJ1-1	CASSSQQGGRTEAFF	TGCGCCAGCAGCTCCCAACAGGGCGGACGCACTGAAGCTTTCTTT
18	TRBV11-3	-	TRBD1	TRBJ2-7	CASSLAPGEGTGIPEQYF	TGTGCCAGCAGCTTAGCTCCGGGGGAGGGGACAGGGATACCCGAGCAGTACTTC
15	TRBV28	-	-	TRBJ2-6	CASTKSRAGANVLTF	TGTGCCAGCACCAAAAGCAGGGCTGGGGCCAACGTCCTGACTTTC
16	TRBV19	few	TRBD1	TRBJ2-7	CASSRHAGTGTYEQYF	TGTGCCAGTAGTCGCCACGCCGGGACAGGGACCTACGAGCAGTACTTC
14	TRBV19	-	-	TRBJ1-5	CASSPVPSGQPQHF	TGTGCCAGTAGCCCGGTCCCCTCGGGGCAGCCCCAGCATTTT
17	TRBV10-2	-	-	TRBJ1-1	CASTPRRPGVMNTEAFF	TGCGCCAGCACCCCTCGGCGGCCCGGGGTCATGAACACTGAAGCTTTCTTT
16	TRBV7-9	-	-	TRBJ2-7	CASSTDTGLSLYEQYF	TGTGCCAGCAGCACAGACACAGGTCTCTCCCTCTACGAGCAGTACTTC
13	TRBV29-1	-	TRBD1	TRBJ1-5	CSVAGGGGQPQHF	TGCAGCGTTGCAGGGGGCGGAGGTCAGCCCCAGCATTTT